Reported below is one T cell receptor beta chain. Its specificity is unknown. This record belongs to a study of OX40 agonist ivuxolimab in advanced cancers. On the study more broadly: With ivuxolimab, an agonistic anti-OX40 (CD134) antibody, patients were treated. Three partial responders included one hepatocellular carcinoma patient and two cutaneous melanoma patients. General study results and limits: The average count of expanded clones was higher among CD8+ T cells than among CD4+. Near-lowest levels of clonal expansion characterized partial responders at 0.1-3.0 mg/kg.

Assay used: immunoSEQ multiplex PCR; TCRdb lists only in-frame clones, some missing. In the table there are 70,000 to 80,000 clones, around 94% of which are singletons. CDR3 size: 14 residues. Between the trimmed V and J ends, which lost 2 bases and 9 bases, there was a span of 13 bases. From germline, CDR1 is MNHEY and CDR2 SMNVEV (reference sequence). The genes are TRBV27 and TRBJ2-2, with D perhaps TRBD2 (6 bases). The receptor's source is an adult with an advanced solid tumor such as melanoma, head and neck, liver or kidney cancer. Source: CD4+ or CD8+ T cells sorted from blood, taken in a trial of the OX40 agonist ivuxolimab. CDR3 in amino acids: CASSLPSANWELFF. CDR3 bases: TGTGCCAGCAGTTTACCTAGCGCCAACTGGGAGCTGTTTTTT.